What follows are 9 T cell receptor beta chains derived from one specimen sequenced in a study of blood T cell repertoires in COVID-19. Assay used: immunoSEQ multiplex PCR; TCRdb lists only in-frame clones, some missing. The data contain approximately 300,000 clones, 89% of them singletons. The specimen sequenced was PBMCs or T cells enriched from blood (not recorded which). The receptor source for this set is a woman aged 30 to 39 who had recovered from COVID-19.

This chain links TRBV5-1 with TRBJ2-3, with 10 bases identical to TRBD1. V lost 4 bases and J lost 3; bases outside the gene matches: 2. The CDR3 totals 14 residues. The germline CDR1 and CDR2 sequences are SGHRS and YFSETQ. The CDR3 region has the DNA TGCGCCAGCAGCGGACAGGGGGGTACAGATACGCAGTATTTT. Translation gives CASSGQGGTDTQYF.

The V call is TRBV6-5, the J call TRBJ2-1; a weak D match, TRBD2 (6 bases). Per germline, CDR1 MNHEY and CDR2 SVGAGI. Trimming pared 7 bases from V and 9 bases from J, leaving 19 bases between. The CDR3 extends over 14 amino acids. DNA for the CDR3: TGTGCCAGCACCCAAGCGGGTCCCCGGGGTGAGCAGTTCTTC. Translating it yields CASTQAGPRGEQFF.

The CDR3, as DNA: TGTGCCACCAGCAGAAGAGTTCTAACGGGGGGTGAAAAACTGTTTTTT. Translating it yields CATSRRVLTGGEKLFF. This rearrangement joins TRBV15 to TRBJ1-4; tentatively, D is TRBD1 (5 bases). The germline V and J ends were trimmed by 2 bases and 7 bases, with 17 bases remaining between them. This CDR3 is 16 amino acids long. Germline V gene sequence: CDR1 LNHNV, CDR2 YYDKDF (reference sequence).

The chain links TRBV3-1 (or the pseudogene TRBV3-2) to TRBJ2-1; TRBD2 matches 13 bases. The CDR3 runs 15 residues. CDR1 and CDR2 (germline): LGHDT, YNNKEL (reference sequence). After removal of 1 base from V and 9 bases from J, the junction contained 3 bases not matched to a gene. CDR3 sequence: CASSQGLAGGLEQFF. The CDR3 bases are TGTGCCAGCAGCCAAGGACTAGCGGGAGGTCTTGAGCAGTTCTTC.

The chain combines TRBV24-1 with TRBJ1-5, with D unresolved. V lost 3 bases, J lost 5 bases, and 7 bases lay in between. Germline V lookup: CDR1 KGHDR, CDR2 SFDVKD. The CDR3 runs 13 residues. The CDR3 DNA sequence: TGTGCCACCAGTGATCTCTCCGATCAGCCCCAGCATTTT. Translated, it gives CATSDLSDQPQHF.

V is TRBV4-3 and J is TRBJ1-5; D is unresolved. Germline V gene data show CDR1 as LGHNA and CDR2 as YSLEER. This CDR3 spans 15 amino acids. V was shortened by 0 bases and J by 4 bases, with 10 bases between the two germline ends. The CDR3 is CASSQDEGMNQPQHF. CDR3 coding DNA: TGCGCCAGCAGCCAAGACGAGGGAATGAATCAGCCCCAGCATTTT.

The J gene is TRBJ2-7, the V gene TRBV6-5; D is ambiguous. Per germline, CDR1 MNHEY and CDR2 SVGAGI. Trimming left V 6 bases short and J 4 bases short, with 13 bases between. This CDR3 region has 13 residues. The CDR3 coding sequence is TGTGCCAGCAGCCAATCGACTTCGTACGAGCAGTACTTC. Residues: CASSQSTSYEQYF.

The chain joins TRBV7-2 to TRBJ1-2; D not certain. CDR3 length: 16 residues. Germline V lookup: CDR1 SGHTA, CDR2 FQGNSA. With 1 base removed from V and 4 bases from J, the gap between germline ends came to 16 bases. The DNA of the CDR3 is TGTGCCAGCAGCTTAGATCCAGTCATACGTGGCTATGGCTACACCTTC. Amino acid sequence: CASSLDPVIRGYGYTF.

The count of this clone is one. This chain connects TRBV10-3 to TRBJ1-3, with a tentative D call TRBD1 (6 bases). The CDR3 contains 16 residues. V lost 2 bases and J lost 0, with 11 bases in between. Germline assignment: CDR1 ENHRY and CDR2 SYGVKD. CDR3 coding DNA: TGTGCCATCAGTGAGGCAGGGGAAGGCTCTGGAAACACCATATATTTT. This codes for CAISEAGEGSGNTIYF.